This T cell receptor beta chain is from a study of Ad26.COV2.S vaccination and SARS-CoV-2 variants (dated by TCRdb to the early 2020s). Some background on the complete study: Vaccine-arm donors were drawn from COV1001, a multicentre, randomized, double-blind, placebo-controlled phase I-IIa trial of Ad26.COV2.S in healthy adults. Ad26.COV2.S was administered intramuscularly at a dose of 5x10^10 or 1x10^11 viral particles, either as one shot or as two shots given 56 days apart. TCRbeta repertoire sequencing was used to assess the specificity and breadth of SARS-CoV-2-reactive T cell receptors after Ad26.COV2.S vaccination. A total of 32 samples were included in the TCR-sequenced set, comprising about 20 Ad26.COV2.S vaccine recipients, 5 placebo recipients and 8 SARS-CoV-2 convalescent individuals. Participants in the trial were split at random into five groups of five each, receiving low-dose or high-dose Ad26.COV2.S once or twice, or else placebo on both occasions. Investigators remained blinded to trial group allocation during experiments and outcome assessment. Study-level results and caveats: Higher spike-specific TCR breadth was observed in Ad26.COV2.S recipients than in placebo recipients (P = 0.0014). According to the authors, total T cell responses may have been underestimated by the TCR breadth and depth analyses. Vaccine and placebo recipients had similar non-spike TCR breadth, a finding consistent with the vaccine containing only spike. After vaccination, substantial breadth of spike-specific CD8+ and CD4+ T cell responses was reported. Comparing responses between vaccine doses or regimens was not something the study was powered to do.

TCRbeta CDR3 regions were sequenced with the immunoSEQ Assay. After extraction, genomic DNA underwent amplification by bias-controlled multiplex PCR, followed by high-throughput sequencing. Per the authors' processing: To quantify the absolute abundance of each unique TCRbeta CDR3 region, sequences were collapsed and filtered. T cell fraction was estimated by normalizing TCRbeta template counts to usable DNA, which was measured by amplifying reference genes present in all nucleated cells. Repertoire TCRs were annotated as SARS-CoV-2-specific by exact matching of V gene, CDR3 amino acid sequence and J gene to a known reactive TCR set. MIRA supplied the reference SARS-CoV-2 TCR set, which was filtered for enrichment in COVID-19-positive ImmuneCODE repertoires so that public or cross-reactive TCRs were removed. Drawing on the MIRA antigens, annotated TCRs were analysed further at the level of specific ORF or position within ORF. Breadth was defined as annotated unique rearrangements over total unique productive rearrangements; depth was the summed frequency of those rearrangements. Two-sided Wilcoxon rank-sum tests were applied when comparing TCR breadth between groups. Here the immuneACCESS table is served through TCRdb, limited to in-frame sequences with V and J called. Missing clones are a known gap in these copies; in checked studies unresolved V genes cover under half, and the rest lacks a known reason. That table supplies the V and J calls and clone size; D and trimming were determined from the DNA. This sample has approximately 480,000 clones in its table, and roughly 87% of those were observed once. The ten largest make up 9.5% to 15% of the sample.

Interpreted using the paper, the treatment or condition label stands for: 15 to 20 received Ad26.COV2.S at low or high dose, single or two shots; 5 received placebo; per-sample allocation not given. For vaccine and placebo recipients, the sequenced repertoires came from samples collected on day 63 after the first injection. Cohort 1b enrolled 25 or so adults aged 18-55 years at a single site in Boston, USA, between 29 July and 7 August 2020. Ad26.COV2.S consisted of a replication-incompetent adenovirus type 26 vector by which a prefusion-stabilized SARS-CoV-2 spike protein from the original Wuhan strain was expressed. Regarding this clone: The antigen it recognizes is unknown. The record has no base qualities; no much larger clone is one base away.

CDR1 SNHLY and CDR2 FYNNEI were looked up in the germline V gene. Trimming costs V 3 bases and J 1 base, and their ends lie 4 bases apart. From the cysteine through the phenylalanine, the CDR3 covers 13 amino acids. Just CDR3 DNA is preserved here, 39 bases in frame from base 1. The sequence joins TRBV2 to TRBJ2-1; the D gene cannot be resolved reliably. The sample was peripheral blood, taken in a trial of Ad26.COV2.S vaccine versus placebo. The sequence derives from a person between 18 and 65 years old who received the Ad26.COV2.S COVID-19 vaccine or a placebo. The nucleotides are TGTGCCAGCAGTGATGATTCCTACAATGAGCAGTTCTTC. The resulting protein is CASSDDSYNEQFF.